The clone carrying this TCR beta chain was observed once. The data were taken from a study of control samples from healthy donors and cancer patients. Only in-frame clones appear in the TCRdb table, and some are missing; sequencing was by immunoSEQ multiplex PCR. The data contain more than 110,000 clones, 70% to 90% of them seen just once; the ten biggest clones take up roughly 8.7%. The CDR3 has 13 amino acids. With 8 bases clipped from V and 1 base from J, the junction kept 7 bases outside the gene matches. Germline V lookup: CDR1 GTSNPN, CDR2 SVGIG (reference sequence). This sequence was found in a woman aged 25 to 39 in good health. Source material: blood. The chain couples TRBV30 to TRBJ2-7; 8 nucleotides agree with TRBD2. The CDR3 sequence: CAGSGGMSYEQYF. CDR3 nucleotide sequence: TGTGCCGGGTCGGGAGGGATGTCCTACGAGCAGTACTTC.